These 29 T cell receptor beta chains were sequenced from one sample in a study of human T cells and chemical hapten exposure. One entry per CDR3 protein results from TCRdb running MiXCR on the RACE reads. The data contain over 300,000 distinct CDR3 sequences, 4.5% to 6% of them seen just once; the ten biggest clones take up just over 2.5%. Time point meaning: pre-sensitization, week 0. Treatment noted: therapeutic diphenylcyclopropenone sensitization with weekly scalp DPC. The material was whole blood, obtained in connection with sensitization to the hapten diphenylcyclopropenone (DPC). The receptors stem from a woman in her 50s with alopecia areata. Some clones in this sample may be carry-over from other donors' samples.

The gene calls are TRBV12-3 or TRBV12-4 and TRBJ2-1; 11 bases agree with TRBD2. The CDR3 consists of 16 residues. The V gene end was trimmed by 6 bases and the J gene end by 4 bases; junction bases not matched to a gene: 8. CDR3 nucleotides: TGTGCCAGCAGCCGGGAGACTAGCGGGACATACAATGAGCAGTTCTTC. It is translated as CASSRETSGTYNEQFF.

In its sample, this clonotype was seen many times. J is TRBJ2-2 and V is TRBV18; D unclear. Germline V CDR1 and CDR2: KGHSH, LQKENI. The CDR3 has 15 residues. V dropped 2 bases and J dropped 0 bases, with 7 bases sitting between them. The CDR3 is CASSPETANTGELFF. The CDR3 bases are TGTGCCAGCTCACCAGAAACGGCGAACACCGGGGAGCTGTTTTTT.

The table lists this clonotype with many counts. The genes are TRBV18 and TRBJ2-7; D unclear. The germline gives CDR1 KGHSH, CDR2 LQKENI. The CDR3 length is 13 residues. V lost 2 bases and J lost 6, with 11 bases in between. CDR3 amino acids: CASSPDPSTEQYF. The CDR3 region has the DNA TGTGCCAGCTCACCAGACCCCAGCACCGAGCAGTACTTC.

This clonotype turned up a few times. The CDR3 DNA is TGTGCCAGCAGCCACACGGGTGGACCGGGACAGGGGGCGCCCGGGGAGCTGTTTTTT. The encoded protein is CASSHTGGPGQGAPGELFF. The rearrangement joins TRBV3-1 to TRBJ2-2, with 12 bases fitting TRBD1. Germline CDR1 is LGHDT and CDR2 is YNNKEL (reference sequence). The CDR3 is 19 amino acids. Unmatched junction bases numbered 14, after V lost 3 bases and J lost 6 bases.

This clonotype was counted many times. The chain's CDR3 is CATSDSIGAGELFF. The CDR3 nucleotides are TGTGCCACCAGTGATTCCATCGGGGCCGGGGAGCTGTTTTTT. V usage is TRBV24-1 and J usage is TRBJ2-2; D might be TRBD2 (5 bases). The CDR3 spans 14 residues. V lost 2 bases, J lost 6 bases, and 9 bases lay in between. Per the germline V gene, CDR1 is KGHDR and CDR2 is SFDVKD.

This clonotype was observed at least ten times. The chain recombines TRBV6-5 with TRBJ2-1; D is unresolved. Trimming removed 5 bases at V and 7 bases at J, with 9 bases between. Germline CDR1 is MNHEY and CDR2 is SVGAGI. The CDR3 contains 12 residues. CDR3 coding DNA: TGTGCCAGCAGTCCCTCGCGGAATGAGCAGTTCTTC. It translates to CASSPSRNEQFF.

This clonotype was counted only a few times. This chain joins TRBV13 and TRBJ1-1; TRBD1 is a possible D gene (5 bases). Germline CDR1 and CDR2: PRHDT and FYEKMQ (reference sequence). The CDR3 contains 13 residues. Trimming removed 2 bases at V and 4 bases at J, with 8 bases between. The CDR3 nucleotides read TGTGCCAGCAGCTTACAGGGCACCACTGAAGCTTTCTTT. Translated, it gives CASSLQGTTEAFF.

This clonotype was seen repeatedly, ten times or more. The gene calls are TRBV20-1 and TRBJ2-7, with D unclear. V was pared by 6 bases and J by 3 bases, with 12 bases between. The CDR3 runs 12 residues. CDR1 is DFQATT, CDR2 SNEGSKA, per germline (reference sequence). The CDR3 sequence: CSAIGPDYEQYF. The CDR3 nucleotides are TGCAGTGCCATAGGACCCGACTACGAGCAGTACTTC.

This chain connects TRBV4-3 to TRBJ1-5, with D hard to call. Germline V CDR1 and CDR2: LGHNA, YSLEER. The V and J ends lost 1 base and 10 bases respectively, with 17 bases between them. The CDR3 runs 15 residues. The CDR3 here is CASSQGVYSKEPQHF. CDR3 sequence (DNA): TGCGCCAGCAGCCAAGGGGTTTATAGCAAGGAACCCCAGCATTTT.

This clonotype was counted at least ten times. The J gene is TRBJ2-7, the V gene TRBV5-4; 7 nucleotides match TRBD1. The CDR3 extends over 12 amino acids. In germline, CDR1 is SGHNT, CDR2 YYREEE (reference sequence). V was pared by 1 base and J by 6 bases, with 1 base of the junction left unmatched. The DNA for the CDR3 is TGTGCCAGCAGCTTGTCAGGGGGCGAGCAGTACTTC. As protein: CASSLSGGEQYF.

This clonotype has only a few counts. The genes are TRBV6-2 or TRBV6-3 and TRBJ2-7; D possibly uses TRBD1 or TRBD2 (5 bases each). Germline loops: CDR1 MNHEY, CDR2 SVGEGT. The V end lost 6 bases, the J end lost 1 base, and 16 bases lay between the germline ends. The CDR3 has 15 residues. The CDR3 loop reads CASRTLRDRSYEQYF. In DNA, the CDR3 is TGTGCCAGCAGAACCCTCCGGGACCGGTCCTACGAGCAGTACTTC.

The chain links TRBV7-9 to TRBJ1-2, with 8 bases aligning to TRBD1. J lost 6 bases, V lost 1 base, and 4 bases had no gene match. From germline, CDR1 is SEHNR and CDR2 FQNEAQ (reference sequence). The length of the CDR3 is 14 residues. The CDR3 loop is CASSLGTGGDGYTF. The CDR3 nucleotides are TGTGCCAGCAGCTTAGGAACAGGGGGTGATGGCTACACCTTC.

This clonotype was recorded many times. The rearrangement joins TRBV25-1 to TRBJ2-1; D may be TRBD1 or TRBD2 (6 bases each). Germline lookup yields CDR1 MGHDK and CDR2 SYGVNS. V was cut by 6 bases and J by 9 bases, with 15 bases left in between. CDR3 length equals 13 residues. CDR3 protein: CASRGRGRGEQFF. CDR3 DNA sequence: TGTGCCAGCAGGGGTCGGGGGCGCGGTGAGCAGTTCTTC.

This clonotype appeared a few times. The gene calls are TRBV28 and TRBJ2-7; maybe TRBD2 (5 bases). This CDR3 is built from 14 residues. Trimming removed 7 bases at V and 0 bases at J, with 13 bases between. CDR1 and CDR2 (germline): MDHEN, SYDVKM. This chain's CDR3 is CASIGVASSYEQYF. In nucleotides, the CDR3 is TGTGCCAGCATCGGGGTAGCGAGCTCCTACGAGCAGTACTTC.

In this sample, this clonotype turned up many times. CDR3: CASKTRSSYNSPLHF. DNA for the CDR3: TGTGCCAGCAAGACAAGGAGCTCCTATAATTCACCCCTCCACTTT. The rearrangement joins TRBV7-8 to TRBJ1-6; no clear D. CDR1 and CDR2 from the germline V gene are SGHVS and FQNEAQ. Trimming pared 7 bases from V and 0 bases from J, leaving 10 bases between. The CDR3 is made up of 15 amino acids.

In DNA, the CDR3 is TGTGCCAGCAGAAGAGGGCTCTCCGCTAGCACAGATACGCAGTATTTT. It translates to CASRRGLSASTDTQYF. The V and J genes are TRBV6-5 and TRBJ2-3; weak D call: TRBD2 (5 bases). Germline CDR1 and CDR2: MNHEY and SVGAGI. V lost 6 bases, J lost 0 bases, and 16 bases lay in between. CDR3 length equals 16 residues.

This clonotype was observed at least ten times. The chain joins TRBV3-1 to TRBJ2-7; the D gene is possibly TRBD1 (6 bases). The V end lost 2 bases, the J end lost 6 bases, and 14 bases lay between the germline ends. CDR3 length: 14 residues. CDR1 and CDR2 from the germline V gene are LGHDT and YNNKEL (reference sequence). CDR3 residues: CASSQRYRAAEQYF. DNA of the CDR3: TGTGCCAGCAGCCAAAGGTACAGGGCAGCCGAGCAGTACTTC.

Many counts were recorded for this clonotype. The chain carries TRBV6-5 and TRBJ1-1; no clear D gene. This CDR3 has 15 amino acids. V was shortened by 2 bases and J by 0 bases, with 10 bases between the two germline ends. The germline V gene has CDR1 MNHEY and CDR2 SVGAGI. The CDR3 region has the DNA TGTGCCAGCAGTTACGGAAAGGGCTTGAACACTGAAGCTTTCTTT. Translating it yields CASSYGKGLNTEAFF.

This clonotype has at least ten counts. J is TRBJ2-3 and V is TRBV12-3 or TRBV12-4, with no clear D. The germline V and J ends were trimmed by 6 bases and 3 bases, with 4 bases remaining between them. The length of the CDR3 is 11 residues. Written as DNA, the CDR3 is TGTGCCAGCAGACTTACAGATACGCAGTATTTT. Protein sequence: CASRLTDTQYF.

The CDR3 coding sequence is TGTGCCAGCAGTTCCCGGACAGGGGGCCATAATTCACCCCTCCACTTT. This translates into CASSSRTGGHNSPLHF. The chain is built from TRBV12-3 or TRBV12-4 and TRBJ1-6, with 11 bases identical to TRBD1. The J segment lost 5 bases and the V segment lost 4 bases, leaving 4 bases of the junction unmatched. CDR3 length: 16 amino acids.

This chain uses TRBV6-4 with TRBJ2-3; TRBD1 might be the D (5 bases). V lost 7 bases and J 0 bases, leaving 14 bases between the germline ends. The V gene's germline CDR1 is MRHNA and CDR2 SNTAGT. The CDR3 spans 15 residues. CDR3 DNA: TGTGCCAGCATTGGACAACCGCCAAGCACAGATACGCAGTATTTT. Its translation: CASIGQPPSTDTQYF.

This clonotype was seen a few times. The chain combines TRBV6-5 with TRBJ1-2; 7 nucleotides agree with TRBD1. The germline V gene has CDR1 MNHEY and CDR2 SVGAGI. Trimming cost V 4 bases and J 10 bases; bases outside gene matches: 3. The length of the CDR3 is 11 residues. The CDR3, as DNA: TGTGCCAGCAGTTCAGGGGGGATCTACACCTTC. Protein sequence: CASSSGGIYTF.

This clonotype was recorded a few times. The J gene is TRBJ2-2, the V gene TRBV25-1; TRBD2 aligns across 8 bases. This CDR3 contains 20 residues. Trimming cost V 2 bases and J 4 bases; bases outside gene matches: 18. The germline gives CDR1 MGHDK, CDR2 SYGVNS. CDR3 DNA sequence: TGTGCCAGCAGTGAAGAGACTCGTACCGGCCTAGCGGGTTTCACCGGGGAGCTGTTTTTT. Its translation: CASSEETRTGLAGFTGELFF.

In this sample, this clonotype turned up many times. The chain links TRBV4-1 to TRBJ2-3; TRBD1 aligns across 7 bases. The CDR3 spans 18 residues. Trimming removed 0 bases from V and 0 bases from J; junction bases left unmatched: 9. Germline CDR1 is MGHRA and CDR2 is YSYEKL. The DNA for the CDR3 is TGCGCCAGCAGCCAAGAGGACAGGCCCGACGCTAGCACAGATACGCAGTATTTT. It encodes CASSQEDRPDASTDTQYF.

This clonotype appeared many times. V usage is TRBV7-8 and J usage is TRBJ2-5; D gene uncertain. This CDR3 spans 15 amino acids. Germline CDR1 SGHVS, CDR2 FQNEAQ. V was clipped by 5 bases and J by 2 bases, with 15 bases between them. This CDR3 is CASSPARSVQETQYF. The DNA for the CDR3 is TGTGCCAGCAGCCCGGCTAGAAGCGTTCAAGAGACCCAGTACTTC.

This clonotype was observed a handful of times. The chain carries TRBV6-6 and TRBJ2-7; 10 bases map to TRBD1. The CDR3 length is 16 residues. Trimming cost V 5 bases and J 5 bases; bases outside gene matches: 12. Germline assignment: CDR1 MNHNY and CDR2 SVGAGI (reference sequence). CDR3 residues: CASSPSSTGGLDEQYF. The CDR3 nucleotides are TGTGCCAGCAGTCCATCCTCGACAGGGGGCTTAGACGAGCAGTACTTC.

This clonotype showed up many times. The chain joins TRBV20-1 to TRBJ2-7, with D maybe TRBD2 (6 bases). V lost 1 base, J lost 4 bases, and 23 bases lay in between. Germline V gives CDR1 DFQATT, CDR2 SNEGSKA (reference sequence). This CDR3 comprises 17 residues. The CDR3 region is CSARAPRAGRGNYEQYF. The CDR3 DNA reads TGCAGTGCTAGAGCTCCCAGGGCGGGAAGGGGAAATTACGAGCAGTACTTC.

The chain joins TRBV18 to TRBJ2-7, with a weak D call TRBD2 (5 bases). V lost 3 bases and J 2 bases, leaving 14 bases between the germline ends. The germline V gene has CDR1 KGHSH and CDR2 LQKENI. CDR3 size: 15 residues. The CDR3 loop reads CASSPLSGSPYEQYF. CDR3 bases: TGTGCCAGCTCACCTCTCAGCGGCTCCCCCTACGAGCAGTACTTC.

In its sample, this clonotype was seen many times. The genes are TRBV7-3 and TRBJ2-2; TRBD2 agrees at 8 bases. The CDR3 runs to 15 residues. Trimming took 0 bases from V and 6 from J; bases not matched to a gene: 3. The germline CDR1 and CDR2 sequences are SGHTA and FQGTGA. CDR3 residues: CASSLTGGAPGELFF. The CDR3 DNA reads as TGTGCCAGCAGCTTAACCGGGGGGGCCCCCGGGGAGCTGTTTTTT.